This is a list of T cell receptor beta chains from one sample in a study of monozygotic twins with inflammatory bowel disease. TCRdb reanalyzed the 5' RACE reads, giving one entry per CDR3 protein sequence and no DNA. Its table lists 300,000 to 400,000 distinct CDR3 sequences. Sequenced material: blood. These TCRs come from a human donor with ulcerative colitis or Crohn's disease, or a healthy co-twin of an affected twin (not recorded which). Both conserved end residues are part of each CDR3. Each record gives: J gene, V gene, CDR3 length, CDR3 protein.

>TRBJ1-1|TRBV29-1|21
CSVGGLFRRQGGQIVNTEAFF
>TRBJ2-5|TRBV29-1|14
CSVDGLDAGETQYF
>TRBJ1-2|TRBV7-9|16
CASSHIRTGAYYGYTF
>TRBJ1-2|TRBV12-3/TRBV12-4|17
CASSFGTGYIANYGYTF
>TRBJ2-2|TRBV7-9|15
CASRGGSGNTGELFF
>TRBJ1-6|TRBV12-3/TRBV12-4|14
CASRRTGSNSPLHF
>TRBJ2-7|TRBV29-1|13
CSVVSGTDYEQYF
>TRBJ2-5|TRBV7-3|15
CASSLFSSGRETQYF
>TRBJ2-2|TRBV5-1|16
CASTNSRGTNTGELFF
>TRBJ1-2|TRBV6-1|13
CASRDRPNYGYTF